Listed below are T cell receptor beta chains from one sample, sequenced in a study of blood T cell repertoires in COVID-19. Using immunoSEQ multiplex PCR, the repertoire was profiled, and TCRdb retains in-frame clones only, with some absent. The sample shows 120,000 to 150,000 clones, around 76% of them seen only once. Input material: peripheral blood. These receptor sequences come from a man aged 55-75 years with acute or convalescent COVID-19. CDR3s include the opening cysteine and the closing phenylalanine or tryptophan. The D gene is left open where the match is weak. A row's size may be missing; if present it is once, few, many or a size class.

clone size,J gene,D gene,V gene,CDR3 DNA,CDR3 protein
-,TRBJ2-5,TRBD1,TRBV5-1,TGCGCCAGCAGCTTGGTTCCCCCAGTGAGGGGGCGTCGAGAGACCCAGTACTTC,CASSLVPPVRGRRETQYF
-,TRBJ2-7,-,TRBV6-2/TRBV6-3,TGTGCCAGCAGTCGGGGGACGGTCTCCTACGAGCAGTACTTC,CASSRGTVSYEQYF
-,TRBJ2-5,-,TRBV5-1,TGCGCCAGCAAAAGAACCGGGACTTCACAAGAGACCCAGTACTTC,CASKRTGTSQETQYF
-,TRBJ2-2,-,TRBV6-1,TGTGCCAGCAGTGAAAACAGGGCGAGCACCGGGGAGCTGTTTTTT,CASSENRASTGELFF
-,TRBJ2-1,TRBD2,TRBV4-2,TGTGCCAGCAGCCAAGAATTCAGGACTAGCGGCAATGAGCAGTTCTTC,CASSQEFRTSGNEQFF
-,TRBJ2-1,TRBD2,TRBV18,TGTGCCAGCTCACCACAGGGACTAGCGATACATGAGCAGTTCTTC,CASSPQGLAIHEQFF
-,TRBJ1-5,-,TRBV29-1,TGCAGCGTCACGACAGGTAGCAATCAGCCCCAGCATTTT,CSVTTGSNQPQHF
-,TRBJ1-2,-,TRBV24-1,TGTGCCACCAGTGATGAAAAGAGTTGGTATGGCTACACCTTC,CATSDEKSWYGYTF
-,TRBJ1-6,-,TRBV18,TGTGCCAGCTCACCAGCGGGTAACAATTCACCCCTCCACTTT,CASSPAGNNSPLHF
-,TRBJ1-5,-,TRBV6-5,TGTGCCAGCAGTCCAGGGGCTGGCAATCAGCCCCAGCATTTT,CASSPGAGNQPQHF
-,TRBJ1-1,TRBD1,TRBV11-3,TGTGCCAGCAGCTCCTCGGACAGGCAACGGGTAGCTTTCTTT,CASSSSDRQRVAFF
-,TRBJ2-7,TRBD1,TRBV7-4,TGTGCCAGCAGGGACAGGGTATCATACGAGCAGTACTTC,CASRDRVSYEQYF
once,TRBJ2-7,TRBD1,TRBV7-2,TGTGCCAGCAGCCCCGGTCGACAGGGCTACGAGCAGTACTTC,CASSPGRQGYEQYF
-,TRBJ1-3,-,TRBV19,TGTGCCAGTAGTATGGGCGGACAGCTGATTGGAAACACCATATATTTT,CASSMGGQLIGNTIYF
-,TRBJ1-5,-,TRBV5-3,TGTGCCAGAAGCTTGGACTCTCCCAATCAGCCCCAGCATTTT,CARSLDSPNQPQHF
-,TRBJ1-1,-,TRBV11-2,TGTGCCAGCAGCTTAGGCAGGGGCACTGAAGCTTTCTTT,CASSLGRGTEAFF
-,TRBJ2-3,TRBD2,TRBV7-9,TGTGCCAGCAGCTCCATTTTCAGCGGGAGACCCGATACGCAGTATTTT,CASSSIFSGRPDTQYF
-,TRBJ1-6,-,TRBV7-9,TGTGCCAGCAGCTTAGGGAGGGGAAGACTCGGTAATTCACCCCTCCACTTT,CASSLGRGRLGNSPLHF
-,TRBJ1-4,-,TRBV7-6,TGTGCCAGCAGCTTAAGCCCGAGCGGACCGAATGAAAAACTGTTTTTT,CASSLSPSGPNEKLFF
-,TRBJ2-7,TRBD2,TRBV2,TGTGCCAGCAGGGGGACTAGCGAGTCCTACGAGCAGTACTTC,CASRGTSESYEQYF
once,TRBJ2-7,TRBD1,TRBV5-4,TGTGCCAGCAGCTGGGACAGGGCCGAGCAGTACTTC,CASSWDRAEQYF
-,TRBJ2-2,TRBD1,TRBV6-5,TGTGCCAGCAAGGGGTACAGGGGGCAGGGCGGGGAGCTGTTTTTT,CASKGYRGQGGELFF
-,TRBJ2-3,TRBD2,TRBV7-3,TGTGCCAGCAGCTTCGATAAGCGGGGGTTAACAGATACGCAGTATTTT,CASSFDKRGLTDTQYF
few,TRBJ2-5,TRBD1,TRBV10-1,TGCGCCAGCCAGGGGGCTTTCGGGGAGACCCAGTACTTC,CASQGAFGETQYF
-,TRBJ2-3,TRBD2,TRBV7-9,TGTGCCAGCACTTCCGAGGTTGTAGCGGGAGGCCTAAAGCCAGATACGCAGTATTTT,CASTSEVVAGGLKPDTQYF
-,TRBJ2-5,TRBD1,TRBV6-4,TGTGCCAGCAGTGGGACAGGAGACCAAGAGACCCAGTACTTC,CASSGTGDQETQYF
few,TRBJ2-7,TRBD1,TRBV6-1,TGTGCCAGCAGTGAGGGACAGACCTACGAGCAGTACTTC,CASSEGQTYEQYF
-,TRBJ1-6,TRBD1,TRBV11-2,TGTGCCAGCAGCCCCCGGACAGGGGACAATTCACCCCTCCACTTT,CASSPRTGDNSPLHF
-,TRBJ2-5,-,TRBV6-5,TGTGCCAGCAGGACAGGACACGCACAAGAGACCCAGTACTTC,CASRTGHAQETQYF
-,TRBJ2-2,TRBD2,TRBV24-1,TGTGCCACCAGTGATTTGATGGCGGGAGGAACCGGGGAGCTGTTTTTT,CATSDLMAGGTGELFF
-,TRBJ1-2,-,TRBV3-1/TRBV3-2,TGTGCCAGCAGCTCCCGCGGGGGGTTCCCAAACTATGGCTACACCTTC,CASSSRGGFPNYGYTF
-,TRBJ2-4,-,TRBV6-5,TGTGCCAGCAGTTACTCAGGGGGTATGGCCAAAAACATTCAGTACTTC,CASSYSGGMAKNIQYF
once,TRBJ1-2,TRBD1,TRBV19,TGTGCCAGTAGAGACAGGGGGATTCGTGGCTACACCTTC,CASRDRGIRGYTF
-,TRBJ2-1,TRBD2,TRBV2,TGTGCCAGCAGTCGGACTAGCGGGAGGGCCTACAATGAGCAGTTCTTC,CASSRTSGRAYNEQFF
-,TRBJ1-2,TRBD1,TRBV2,TGTGCCAGCAGTGACCGGCAGGGGGCCCATGGCTACACCTTC,CASSDRQGAHGYTF
-,TRBJ1-2,-,TRBV6-1,TGTGCCAGCAGTGAAGGGGAGATCAGGGGACGTGGCTACACCTTC,CASSEGEIRGRGYTF
few,TRBJ2-6,-,TRBV27,TGTGCCAGCCGATTCGGAGGCTCTGGGGCCAACGTCCTGACTTTC,CASRFGGSGANVLTF
few,TRBJ2-3,-,TRBV5-6,TGTGCCAGCAGCTCCACAGGGTGGGTGGGTACGCAGTATTTT,CASSSTGWVGTQYF
-,TRBJ2-1,-,TRBV10-3,TGTGCCATCAAATTGACAGACTTTAGCGAGCAGTTCTTC,CAIKLTDFSEQFF
-,TRBJ1-2,TRBD1,TRBV3-1/TRBV3-2,TGTGCCAGCAGCTCGACGACAGGGGGTGCCTATGGCTACACCTTC,CASSSTTGGAYGYTF
-,TRBJ1-2,-,TRBV6-1,TGTGCCAGCAGTGAGGGGGCATCTAACTATGGCTACACCTTC,CASSEGASNYGYTF
few,TRBJ1-1,-,TRBV5-1,TGCGCCAGCAGCTTGGCGCCACAGGGTCTAATGAACACTGAAGCTTTCTTT,CASSLAPQGLMNTEAFF
-,TRBJ2-7,-,TRBV3-1/TRBV3-2,TGTGCCAGCAGCTCATTCAGCTCCTACGAGCAGTACTTC,CASSSFSSYEQYF
few,TRBJ2-6,TRBD2,TRBV4-1,TGCGCCAGCAGCCACGGACTAGCGCCCTACTCTGGGGCCAACGTCCTGACTTTC,CASSHGLAPYSGANVLTF
-,TRBJ2-1,-,TRBV27,TGTGCCAGCAGTCCCTCTTGGGGGGAGAACTACAATGAGCAGTTCTTC,CASSPSWGENYNEQFF
-,TRBJ2-6,-,TRBV5-1,TGCGCCAGCAGCCCTCGCAGCTCTGGGGCCAACGTCCTGACTTTC,CASSPRSSGANVLTF
once,TRBJ1-2,-,TRBV28,TGTGCCAGCACCCCCTGGAGGCTATGGCAACTAGGCTATGGCTACACCTTC,CASTPWRLWQLGYGYTF
-,TRBJ2-7,TRBD1,TRBV5-1,TGCGCCAGCAGCTTGGGACAGGGTGGAAAAGTTTACGAGCAGTACTTC,CASSLGQGGKVYEQYF
-,TRBJ2-7,-,TRBV30,TGTGCCTGGAGCGAATATGTAGCCCACGAGCAGTACTTC,CAWSEYVAHEQYF